The 3 T cell receptor beta chains reported below all come from one sample, sequenced in a study of blood T cells in healthy people across ages. PCR was performed a second time for roughly 7 to 12 cycles using a sample-barcoded 5' primer and a J-beta primer mix. TCRdb used MiXCR to reprocess the 5' RACE reads, holding one entry per CDR3 protein. The sample includes about 1.5 million distinct CDR3 sequences, approximately 42% of them seen just once. The sequenced sample consisted of blood. These receptors were taken from a woman younger than 35 in good health.

The chain joins TRBV6-5 to TRBJ2-2; a possible D gene is TRBD1 (5 bases). With 5 bases removed from V and 1 base from J, the gap between germline ends came to 11 bases. The CDR3 length is 15 residues. Germline V CDR1 and CDR2: MNHEY, SVGAGI. CDR3 nucleotides: TGTGCCAGCAGTGCCGCAGGGTTGAACACCGGGGAGCTGTTTTTT. This sequence encodes CASSAAGLNTGELFF.

V and J are TRBV3-1 and TRBJ2-1, with unresolved D. CDR1 and CDR2 from the germline V gene are LGHDT and YNNKEL (reference sequence). The CDR3 length is 15 residues. Trimming removed 0 bases from V and 8 bases from J, with 14 bases in between. The CDR3 sequence: CASSQETRLDDEQFF. The CDR3 region has the DNA TGTGCCAGCAGCCAAGAAACCCGCTTAGACGATGAGCAGTTCTTC.

The genes are TRBV6-1 and TRBJ1-2; D is unresolved. This CDR3 comprises 16 residues. In germline, CDR1 is MNHNS, CDR2 SASEGT. The germline V and J ends were trimmed by 2 bases and 4 bases, with 17 bases remaining between them. The CDR3 loop is CASSEPDLEVGYGYTF. The CDR3 region has the DNA TGTGCCAGCAGTGAACCGGACCTGGAGGTGGGCTATGGCTACACCTTC.